This TCR beta chain was captured by sequencing in a study of blood T cell repertoires in COVID-19. Study details: The study drew acute and convalescent COVID-19 samples from the United States, Italy and Spain.

V was pared by 3 bases and J by 5 bases, with 9 bases of the junction left unmatched. The germline V gene has CDR1 LNHNV and CDR2 YYDKDF (reference sequence). There are 16 residues in the CDR3. In the study's own analysis: Nucleated cell counts were estimated from reference gene primer amplification. The table came from immunoSEQ multiplex PCR; TCRdb's copy has only in-frame clones and leaves some out. V, J and clone size are those of that table, while D and trimming were read from the DNA. The sample carries 65,000 to 95,000 clones, about 89% recorded once. The chain joins TRBV15 to TRBJ2-5, with 10 bases fitting TRBD2. The clonotype comes from a man aged 65-85 years with active or convalescent COVID-19. The material sequenced was peripheral blood. The CDR3 nucleotides read TGTGCCACCAGCAGGTGGAGCGGGGGGGGCCGGGAGACCCAGTACTTC. Its protein is CATSRWSGGGRETQYF.